Listed below are T cell receptor beta chains from one sample, sequenced in a study of T cell responses to AZD1222 COVID-19 vaccine. Clones were sequenced by immunoSEQ multiplex PCR, and TCRdb holds only the in-frame ones, with some missing. This sample has about 150,000 clones, with around 93% found just once. The material was peripheral blood, obtained on day 0 of AZD1222 vaccination. These receptors were taken from an adult in good health. The CDR3 runs from the conserved cysteine through the conserved F or W. The order of the fields is J gene, D gene, V gene, clone size, CDR3 DNA, CDR3 protein. D genes are given only for firm matches. Size values are once, few and many counts, or a class for expanded clones, and some rows have none.

J: TRBJ1-1
D: TRBD1
V: TRBV5-1
size: -
DNA: TGCGCCAGCAGCAGCGGGGCTTGGACAGGGCAAGGTGAAGCTTTCTTT
CDR3: CASSSGAWTGQGEAFF

J: TRBJ2-1
D: TRBD2
V: TRBV4-1
size: -
DNA: TGCGCCAGCAGCCAAGATCCCCTAGCGGGGGTGGCGTTCTTC
CDR3: CASSQDPLAGVAFF

J: TRBJ2-5
D: TRBD1
V: TRBV27
size: once
DNA: TGTGCCAGCAGGCCGCCGGGACAGCAAGAGACCCAGTACTTC
CDR3: CASRPPGQQETQYF

J: TRBJ1-2
D: TRBD1
V: TRBV5-1
size: -
DNA: TGCGCCAGCAGCTTGTTGTGGACAGGGGATGGCTACACCTTC
CDR3: CASSLLWTGDGYTF

J: TRBJ2-4
D: TRBD2
V: TRBV6-6
size: once
DNA: TGTGCCAGCAGTTCCGGGGGGGTAGCCAAAAACATTCAGTACTTC
CDR3: CASSSGGVAKNIQYF

J: TRBJ1-4
D: -
V: TRBV19
size: -
DNA: TGTGCCAGTAGTATAGCAGGGCCTAATGAAAAACTGTTTTTT
CDR3: CASSIAGPNEKLFF

J: TRBJ1-5
D: -
V: TRBV7-9
size: once
DNA: TGTGCCAGCAGCCGAAATATTGGTATTGGGGGTCGCGGGCAGCCCCAGCATTTT
CDR3: CASSRNIGIGGRGQPQHF

J: TRBJ2-2
D: -
V: TRBV10-3
size: once
DNA: TGTGCCATCAGTGACGGTGGCGGGGAGCTGTTTTTT
CDR3: CAISDGGGELFF

J: TRBJ2-1
D: TRBD2
V: TRBV19
size: -
DNA: TGTGCCAGTAGTATAGTTAGCGGGATAAGGAGCTCCTACAATGAGCAGTTCTTC
CDR3: CASSIVSGIRSSYNEQFF

J: TRBJ1-5
D: -
V: TRBV6-5
size: -
DNA: TGTGCCAGCAGGCCGACCGTTTGGCAGCCCCAGCATTTT
CDR3: CASRPTVWQPQHF

J: TRBJ1-5
D: -
V: TRBV6-2/TRBV6-3
size: -
DNA: TGTGCCAGCAGTTACGGGCAGAATCAGCCCCAGCATTTT
CDR3: CASSYGQNQPQHF

J: TRBJ2-2
D: -
V: TRBV18
size: -
DNA: TGTGCCAGCTCACTCAATCCCACCGGGGAGCTGTTTTTT
CDR3: CASSLNPTGELFF

J: TRBJ1-3
D: -
V: TRBV19
size: -
DNA: TGTGCCTCTCTTGCGGCCCTGAACTCTGGAAACACCATATATTTT
CDR3: CASLAALNSGNTIYF

J: TRBJ2-7
D: -
V: TRBV16
size: -
DNA: TGTGCCAGCAGCCAGACCTCAGCGGGCGAGCAGTACTTC
CDR3: CASSQTSAGEQYF

J: TRBJ1-1
D: TRBD1
V: TRBV23-1
size: -
DNA: TGCGCCAGCAGCGGGACAGGAGACACTGAAGCTTTCTTT
CDR3: CASSGTGDTEAFF

J: TRBJ1-1
D: -
V: TRBV12-3/TRBV12-4
size: -
DNA: TGTGCCAGCAGGCGGGACACGAACACTGAAGCTTTCTTT
CDR3: CASRRDTNTEAFF

J: TRBJ1-4
D: -
V: TRBV5-6
size: -
DNA: TGTGCCAGCAGCGGGAAGATGCAGGGTACCAATGAAAAACTGTTTTTT
CDR3: CASSGKMQGTNEKLFF

J: TRBJ1-3
D: TRBD1
V: TRBV9
size: -
DNA: TGTGCCAGCAGCGTGCAGGGGGCGCAGGGAAACACCATATATTTT
CDR3: CASSVQGAQGNTIYF

J: TRBJ2-7
D: -
V: TRBV28
size: -
DNA: TGTGCCAGCAGTTTAATATCCCGGCACGAGCAGTACTTC
CDR3: CASSLISRHEQYF

J: TRBJ2-1
D: TRBD2
V: TRBV7-2
size: -
DNA: TGTGCCAGCAGCTTAGCTCCGGGGGGGCGATACAATGAGCAGTTCTTC
CDR3: CASSLAPGGRYNEQFF

J: TRBJ1-6
D: -
V: TRBV2
size: -
DNA: TGTGCCAGCAGGGAGACAGGACTCGGGTCACCCCTCCACTTT
CDR3: CASRETGLGSPLHF

J: TRBJ1-2
D: -
V: TRBV12-3/TRBV12-4
size: -
DNA: TGTGCCAGCAGGTCATTACAGGAAGATGGCTACACCTTC
CDR3: CASRSLQEDGYTF

J: TRBJ2-3
D: -
V: TRBV2
size: -
DNA: TGTGCCAGCAGTGTTCGTGGGGGCGGTACGACAGATACGCAGTATTTT
CDR3: CASSVRGGGTTDTQYF